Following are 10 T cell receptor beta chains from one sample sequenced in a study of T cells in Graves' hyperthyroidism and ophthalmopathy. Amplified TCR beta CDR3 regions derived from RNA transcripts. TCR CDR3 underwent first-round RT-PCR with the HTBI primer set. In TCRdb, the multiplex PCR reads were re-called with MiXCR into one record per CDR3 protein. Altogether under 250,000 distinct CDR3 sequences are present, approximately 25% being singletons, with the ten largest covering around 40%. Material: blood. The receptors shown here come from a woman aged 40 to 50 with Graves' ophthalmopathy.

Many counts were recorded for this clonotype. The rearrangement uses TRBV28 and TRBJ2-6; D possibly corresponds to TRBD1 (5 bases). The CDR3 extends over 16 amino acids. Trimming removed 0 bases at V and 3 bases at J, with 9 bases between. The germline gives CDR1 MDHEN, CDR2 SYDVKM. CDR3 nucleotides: TGTGCCAGCAGTTTATGGGCAGGGAATGGGGCCAACGTCCTGACTTTC. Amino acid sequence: CASSLWAGNGANVLTF. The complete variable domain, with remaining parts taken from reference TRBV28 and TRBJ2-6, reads DVKVTQSSRYLVKRTGEKVFLECVQDMDHENMFWYRQDPGLGLRLIYFSYDVKMKEKGDIPEGYSVSREKKERFSLILESASTNQTSMYLCASSLWAGNGANVLTFGAGSRLTVL.

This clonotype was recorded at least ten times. CDR3 protein: CSAIDRGRLNTEAFF. DNA for the CDR3: TGCAGTGCTATAGACAGGGGGCGGTTGAACACTGAAGCTTTCTTT. This chain uses TRBV20-1 with TRBJ1-1, with TRBD1 matching over 10 bases. Germline V gene lookup returns CDR1 DFQATT and CDR2 SNEGSKA (reference sequence). Germline trimming cut 4 bases from V and 0 bases from J; bases unmatched to any gene: 5. The CDR3 covers 15 residues.

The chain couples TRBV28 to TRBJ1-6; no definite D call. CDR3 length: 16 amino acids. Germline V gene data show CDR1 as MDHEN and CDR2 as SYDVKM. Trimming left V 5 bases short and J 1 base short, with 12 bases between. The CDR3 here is CASSLLDVSYNSPLHF. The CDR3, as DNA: TGTGCCAGCAGTCTGTTGGATGTATCCTATAATTCACCCCTCCACTTT. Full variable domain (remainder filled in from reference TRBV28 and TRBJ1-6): DVKVTQSSRYLVKRTGEKVFLECVQDMDHENMFWYRQDPGLGLRLIYFSYDVKMKEKGDIPEGYSVSREKKERFSLILESASTNQTSMYLCASSLLDVSYNSPLHFGNGTRLTVT.

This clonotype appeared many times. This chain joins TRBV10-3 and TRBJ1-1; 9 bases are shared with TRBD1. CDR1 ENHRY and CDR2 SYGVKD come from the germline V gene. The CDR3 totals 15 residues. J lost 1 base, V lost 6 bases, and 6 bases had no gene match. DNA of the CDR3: TGTGCCATCAGCAGAAACAGGGGGCAGAACACTGAAGCTTTCTTT. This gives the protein CAISRNRGQNTEAFF.

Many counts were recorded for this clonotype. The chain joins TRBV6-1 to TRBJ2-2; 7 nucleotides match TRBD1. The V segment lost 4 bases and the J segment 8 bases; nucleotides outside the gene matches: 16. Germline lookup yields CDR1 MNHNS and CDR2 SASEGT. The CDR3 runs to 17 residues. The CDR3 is CASSGDSRLSLRGELFF. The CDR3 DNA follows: TGTGCCAGCAGTGGGGACAGTAGACTTAGCCTACGGGGGGAGCTGTTTTTT.

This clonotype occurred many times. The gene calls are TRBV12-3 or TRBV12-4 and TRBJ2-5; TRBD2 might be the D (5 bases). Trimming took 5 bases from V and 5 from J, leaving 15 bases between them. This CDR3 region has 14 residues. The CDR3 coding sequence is TGTGCCAGCAGTCTGGACTCCCACATCGAGACCCAGTACTTC. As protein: CASSLDSHIETQYF.

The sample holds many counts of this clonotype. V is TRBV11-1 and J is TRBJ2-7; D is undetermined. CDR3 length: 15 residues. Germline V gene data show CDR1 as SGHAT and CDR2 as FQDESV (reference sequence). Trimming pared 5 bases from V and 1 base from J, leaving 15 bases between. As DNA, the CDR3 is TGTGCCAGCAGCGCAGCCGGTTTTGGTTCCTACGAGCAGTACTTC. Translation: CASSAAGFGSYEQYF.

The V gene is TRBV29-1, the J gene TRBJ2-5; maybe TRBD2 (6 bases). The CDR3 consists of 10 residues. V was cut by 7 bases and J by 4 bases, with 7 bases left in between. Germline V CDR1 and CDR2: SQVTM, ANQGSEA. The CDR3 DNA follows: TGCAGCGGGAGGGGAGAGACCCAGTACTTC. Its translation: CSGRGETQYF.

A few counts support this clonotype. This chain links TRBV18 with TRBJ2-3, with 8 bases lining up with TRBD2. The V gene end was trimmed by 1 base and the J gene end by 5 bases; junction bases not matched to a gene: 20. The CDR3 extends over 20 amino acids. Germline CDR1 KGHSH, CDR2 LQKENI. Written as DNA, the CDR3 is TGTGCCAGCTCACCACGCGTCGGCACTAGCGGTGAGAAACCCCGAGATACGCAGTATTTT. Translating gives CASSPRVGTSGEKPRDTQYF. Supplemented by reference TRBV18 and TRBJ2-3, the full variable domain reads NAGVMQNPRHLVRRRGQEARLRCSPMKGHSHVYWYRQLPEEGLKFMVYLQKENIIDESGMPKERFSAEFPKEGPSILRIQQVVRGDSAAYFCASSPRVGTSGEKPRDTQYFGPGTRLTVL.

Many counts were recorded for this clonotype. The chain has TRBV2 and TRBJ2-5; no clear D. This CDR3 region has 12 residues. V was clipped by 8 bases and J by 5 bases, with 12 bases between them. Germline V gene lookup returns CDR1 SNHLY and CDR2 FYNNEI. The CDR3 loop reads CASGELRETQYF. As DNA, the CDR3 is TGTGCCAGCGGGGAACTTCGGGAGACCCAGTACTTC. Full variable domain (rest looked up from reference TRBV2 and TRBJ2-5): EPEVTQTPSHQVTQMGQEVILRCVPISNHLYFYWYRQILGQKVEFLVSFYNNEISEKSEIFDDQFSVERPDGSNFTLKIRSTKLEDSAMYFCASGELRETQYFGPGTRLLVL.